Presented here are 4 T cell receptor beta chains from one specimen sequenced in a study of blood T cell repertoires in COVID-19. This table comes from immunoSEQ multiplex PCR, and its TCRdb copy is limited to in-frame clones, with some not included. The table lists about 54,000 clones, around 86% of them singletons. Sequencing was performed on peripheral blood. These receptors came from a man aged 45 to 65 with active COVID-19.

The CDR3, as DNA: TGTGCCAGCAGCTTTAATAGCGACCAAGAGACCCAGTACTTC. The encoded protein is CASSFNSDQETQYF. This chain links TRBV11-3 with TRBJ2-5; a weak D match, TRBD2 (5 bases). Germline-derived CDR1 and CDR2 are SGHNT and YENEEA. The V and J ends lost 3 bases and 0 bases respectively, with 8 bases between them. The CDR3 sequence is 14 residues long.

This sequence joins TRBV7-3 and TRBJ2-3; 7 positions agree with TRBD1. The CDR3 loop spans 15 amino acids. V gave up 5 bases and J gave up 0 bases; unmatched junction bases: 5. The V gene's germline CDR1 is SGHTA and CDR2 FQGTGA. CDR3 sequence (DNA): TGTGCCAGCAGCACGGACAGGACAAGCACAGATACGCAGTATTTT. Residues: CASSTDRTSTDTQYF.

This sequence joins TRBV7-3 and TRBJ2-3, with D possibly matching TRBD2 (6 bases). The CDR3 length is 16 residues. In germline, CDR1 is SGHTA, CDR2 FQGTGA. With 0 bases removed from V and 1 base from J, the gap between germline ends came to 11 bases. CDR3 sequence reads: CASSLTPQRGTDTQYF. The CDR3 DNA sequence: TGTGCCAGCAGCTTAACCCCCCAGCGGGGCACAGATACGCAGTATTTT.

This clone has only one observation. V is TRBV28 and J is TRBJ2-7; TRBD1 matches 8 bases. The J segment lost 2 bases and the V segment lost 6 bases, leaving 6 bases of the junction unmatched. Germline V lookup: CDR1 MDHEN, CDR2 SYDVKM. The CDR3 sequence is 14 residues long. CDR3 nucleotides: TGTGCCAGCAGACCACCGGGACAGGCCTACGAGCAGTACTTC. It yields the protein CASRPPGQAYEQYF.